The text below deals with one TCR beta chain. Its antigen is as yet unknown. Method: immunoSEQ multiplex PCR; TCRdb's copy keeps in-frame clones and lacks some. The sample shows about 110,000 clones, approximately 91% of them seen only once. These data belong to a study of T cell responses to AZD1222 COVID-19 vaccine. Regarding the study as a whole: Just five to seven AZD1222 recipients tested seropositive at baseline.

Trimming removed 7 bases from V and 5 bases from J, with 8 bases in between. There are 11 residues in the CDR3. The germline V gene encodes CDR1 LNHDA and CDR2 SQIVND (reference sequence). The sample was peripheral blood, taken on day 0 of AZD1222 vaccination. The chain is built from TRBV19 and TRBJ1-1; unclear D gene. The sequence was obtained from an adult in good health. CDR3 protein: CASIGYTEAFF. CDR3 DNA: TGTGCCAGTATAGGTTATACTGAAGCTTTCTTT.